This paragraph reports one T cell receptor beta chain. Its antigen is not identified. Arm-PCR of CDR3 regions with iRepertoire HTBI primers generated TCR beta libraries. TCRdb reprocessed the multiplex PCR reads via MiXCR and lists one record per CDR3 protein. The repertoire includes about 420,000 distinct CDR3 sequences, about 20% of them detected once, and approximately 28% sits in the top ten. J lost 3 bases, V lost 6 bases, and 19 bases had no gene match. CDR3 size: 19 residues. The record originates from a study of regulatory T cells in long-lasting Graves disease. Across the study: Treatment with antithyroid drugs for over 5 years, together with positive TSH receptor antibodies, meant persistent Graves' disease. General study findings and limits: The TCR repertoire of persistent Graves' patients was less diverse than that of newly diagnosed ones. It was in persistent disease that TRBV28, TRBJ1-2 and TRBJ2-5 were favored.

Regarding time point: persistent/refractory GD, antithyroid drugs over 5 years with positive TRAb. The TCR library was made from RNA that had been extracted from PBMCs in TRIzol. This sequence was found in a female donor with Graves disease. Sequenced here: peripheral blood mononuclear cells (PBMCs), sampled when the disease was refractory, from a patient treated with antithyroid drugs. V and J are TRBV12-3 or TRBV12-4 and TRBJ2-5, with 10 bases that match TRBD2. CDR3 loop: CASSLETWRLAGVEETQYF. Here the CDR3 DNA reads TGTGCCAGCAGCTTGGAGACTTGGCGGCTAGCGGGAGTCGAAGAGACCCAGTACTTC.